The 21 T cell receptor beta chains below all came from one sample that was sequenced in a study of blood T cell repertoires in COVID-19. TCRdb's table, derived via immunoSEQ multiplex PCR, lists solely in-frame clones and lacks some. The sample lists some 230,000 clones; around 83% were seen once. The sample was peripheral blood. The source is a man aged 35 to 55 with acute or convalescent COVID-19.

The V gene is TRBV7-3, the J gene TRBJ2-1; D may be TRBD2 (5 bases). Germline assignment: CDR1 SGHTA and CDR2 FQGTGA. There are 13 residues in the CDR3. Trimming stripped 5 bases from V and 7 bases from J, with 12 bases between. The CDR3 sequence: CASSPSGENEQFF. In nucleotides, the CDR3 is TGTGCCAGCAGCCCCTCCGGGGAGAATGAGCAGTTCTTC. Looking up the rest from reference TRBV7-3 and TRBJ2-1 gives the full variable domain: GAGVSQTPSNKVTEKGKYVELRCDPISGHTALYWYRQSLGQGPEFLIYFQGTGAADDSGLPNDRFFAVRPEGSVSTLKIQRTERGDSAVYLCASSPSGENEQFFGPGTRLTVL.

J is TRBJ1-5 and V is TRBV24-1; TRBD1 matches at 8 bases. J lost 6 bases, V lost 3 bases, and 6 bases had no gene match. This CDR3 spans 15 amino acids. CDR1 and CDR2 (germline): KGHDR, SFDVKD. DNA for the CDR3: TGTGCCACCAGTGATCCATCAGGGGGCGGTCAGCCCCAGCATTTT. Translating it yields CATSDPSGGGQPQHF.

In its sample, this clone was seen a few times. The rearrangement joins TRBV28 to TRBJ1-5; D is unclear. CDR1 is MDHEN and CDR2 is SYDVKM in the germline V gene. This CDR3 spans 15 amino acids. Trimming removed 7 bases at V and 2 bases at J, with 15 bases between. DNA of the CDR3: TGTGCCAGCATTTTTGGACGGCGGGGCAATCAGCCCCAGCATTTT. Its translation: CASIFGRRGNQPQHF.

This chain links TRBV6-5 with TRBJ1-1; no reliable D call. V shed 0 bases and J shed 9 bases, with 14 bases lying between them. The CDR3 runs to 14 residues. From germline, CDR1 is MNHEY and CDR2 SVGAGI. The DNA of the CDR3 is TGTGCCAGCAGTTACTCGTTTTGGGCACTCCAAGCTTTCTTT. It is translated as CASSYSFWALQAFF.

The CDR3 here is CATRGGNYGYTF. CDR3 nucleotides: TGCGCCACCAGGGGCGGGAACTATGGCTACACCTTC. The V call is TRBV10-2, the J call TRBJ1-2, with TRBD1 as a possible D gene (6 bases). CDR3 length: 12 amino acids. Trimming stripped 10 bases from V and 2 bases from J, with 11 bases between. CDR1 is WSHSY and CDR2 is SAAADI in the germline V gene.

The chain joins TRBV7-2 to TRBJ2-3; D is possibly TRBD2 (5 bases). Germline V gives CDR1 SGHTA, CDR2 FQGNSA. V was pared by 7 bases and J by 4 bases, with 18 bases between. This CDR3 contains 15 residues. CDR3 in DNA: TGTGCCAGCACCCGGTCTCCCACTAGGGCAGATACGCAGTATTTT. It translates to CASTRSPTRADTQYF. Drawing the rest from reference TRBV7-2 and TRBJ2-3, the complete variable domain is GAGVSQSPSNKVTEKGKDVELRCDPISGHTALYWYRQSLGQGLEFLIYFQGNSAPDKSGLPSDRFSAERTGGSVSTLTIQRTQQEDSAVYLCASTRSPTRADTQYFGPGTRLTVL.

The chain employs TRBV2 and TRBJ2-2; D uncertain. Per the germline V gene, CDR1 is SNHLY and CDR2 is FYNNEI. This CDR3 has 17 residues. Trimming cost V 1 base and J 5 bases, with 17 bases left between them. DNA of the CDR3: TGTGCCAGCAGTGAAGTTCTAGACCCTGCCTCTACCGGGGAGCTGTTTTTT. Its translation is CASSEVLDPASTGELFF.

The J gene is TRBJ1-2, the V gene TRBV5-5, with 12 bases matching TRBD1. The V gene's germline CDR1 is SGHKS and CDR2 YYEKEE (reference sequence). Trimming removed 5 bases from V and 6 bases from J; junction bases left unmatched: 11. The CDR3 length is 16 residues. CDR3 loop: CASSPLPGQGANGYTF. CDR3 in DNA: TGTGCCAGCAGTCCTCTTCCGGGACAGGGGGCAAATGGCTACACCTTC.

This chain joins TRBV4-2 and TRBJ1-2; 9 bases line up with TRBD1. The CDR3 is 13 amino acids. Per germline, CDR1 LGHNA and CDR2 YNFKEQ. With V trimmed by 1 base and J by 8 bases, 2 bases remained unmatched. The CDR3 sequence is CASSQGTGVGYTF. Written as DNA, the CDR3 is TGTGCCAGCAGCCAAGGGACAGGGGTAGGCTACACCTTC.

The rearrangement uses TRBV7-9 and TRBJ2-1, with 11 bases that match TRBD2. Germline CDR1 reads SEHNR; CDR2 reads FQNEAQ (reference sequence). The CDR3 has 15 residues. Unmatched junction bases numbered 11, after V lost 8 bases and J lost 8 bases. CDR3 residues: CASGALAGGGDEQFF. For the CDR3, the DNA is TGTGCCAGCGGCGCCCTAGCGGGGGGTGGGGATGAGCAGTTCTTC.

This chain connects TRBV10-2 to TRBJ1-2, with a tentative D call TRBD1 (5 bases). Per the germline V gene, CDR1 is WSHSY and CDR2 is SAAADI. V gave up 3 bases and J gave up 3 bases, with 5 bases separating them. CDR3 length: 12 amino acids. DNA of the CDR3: TGCGCCAGCAGTGAAGGGGACTATGGCTACACCTTC. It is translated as CASSEGDYGYTF.

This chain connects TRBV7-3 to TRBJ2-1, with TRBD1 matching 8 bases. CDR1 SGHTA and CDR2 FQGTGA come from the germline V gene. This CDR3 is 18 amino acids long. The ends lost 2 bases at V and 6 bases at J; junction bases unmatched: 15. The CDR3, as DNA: TGTGCCAGCAGCTTATTGGGCGGCGAGACAGGGGCAGGCAATGAGCAGTTCTTC. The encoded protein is CASSLLGGETGAGNEQFF.

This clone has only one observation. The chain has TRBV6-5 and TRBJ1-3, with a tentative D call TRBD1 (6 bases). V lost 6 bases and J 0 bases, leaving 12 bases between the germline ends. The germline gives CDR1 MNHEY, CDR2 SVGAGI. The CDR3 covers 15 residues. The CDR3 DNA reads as TGTGCCAGCAGCTTCGTAGGGGGCTCTGGAAACACCATATATTTT. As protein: CASSFVGGSGNTIYF.

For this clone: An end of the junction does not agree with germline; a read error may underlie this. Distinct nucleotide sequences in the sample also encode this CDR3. The CDR3 DNA is TGTGCGAGCAGGTCGGGGGGGGCGACTGGGGAGCTGTTTTTT. The encoded protein is CASRSGGATGELFF. This chain links TRBV6-5 with TRBJ2-2, with 8 bases identical to TRBD2. Germline lookup yields CDR1 MNHEY and CDR2 SVGAGI. There are 14 residues in the CDR3.

In DNA, the CDR3 is TGTGCCAGCAGCCTACAGGCGGGAGGAGGGAATGAGCAGTTCTTC. Translation gives CASSLQAGGGNEQFF. The chain joins TRBV7-2 to TRBJ2-1; TRBD2 aligns across 8 bases. Germline loops: CDR1 SGHTA, CDR2 FQGNSA. V was pared by 5 bases and J by 7 bases, with 10 bases of the junction left unmatched. There are 15 residues in the CDR3.

CDR3 residues: CASSRDSDGNTIYF. In DNA, the CDR3 is TGTGCCAGCAGCCGCGACAGTGACGGAAACACCATATATTTT. The rearrangement links TRBV6-5 to TRBJ1-3, with D possibly being TRBD1 (5 bases). This CDR3 is 14 amino acids long. Germline V gives CDR1 MNHEY, CDR2 SVGAGI. Trimming took off 6 bases at V and 4 bases at J, with 13 bases between the two ends.

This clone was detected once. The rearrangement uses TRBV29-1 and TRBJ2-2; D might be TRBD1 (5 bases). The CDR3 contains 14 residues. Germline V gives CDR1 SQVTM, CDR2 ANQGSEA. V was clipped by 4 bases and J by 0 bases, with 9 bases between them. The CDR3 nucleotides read TGCAGCGTTGGTTCAGGGTCGAACACCGGGGAGCTGTTTTTT. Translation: CSVGSGSNTGELFF.

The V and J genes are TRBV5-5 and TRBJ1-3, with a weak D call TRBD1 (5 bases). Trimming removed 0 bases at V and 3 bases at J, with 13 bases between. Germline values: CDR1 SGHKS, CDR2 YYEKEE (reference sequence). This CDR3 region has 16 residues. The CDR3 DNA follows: TGTGCCAGCAGCTTGGGACCAGGGCTAGATGGAAACACCATATATTTT. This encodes CASSLGPGLDGNTIYF.

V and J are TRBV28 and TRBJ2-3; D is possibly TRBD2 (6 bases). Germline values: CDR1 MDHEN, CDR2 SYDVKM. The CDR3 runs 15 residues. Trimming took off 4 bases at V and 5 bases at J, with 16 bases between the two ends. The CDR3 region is CASSSSPSVGDTQYF. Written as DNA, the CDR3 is TGTGCCAGCAGTTCTTCTCCTAGCGTTGGAGATACGCAGTATTTT.

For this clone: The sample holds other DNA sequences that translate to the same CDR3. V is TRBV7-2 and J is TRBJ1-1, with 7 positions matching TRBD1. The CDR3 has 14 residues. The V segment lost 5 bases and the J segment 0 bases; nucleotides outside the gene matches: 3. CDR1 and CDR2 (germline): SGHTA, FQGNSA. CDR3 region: CASSLGQLNTEAFF. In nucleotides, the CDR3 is TGTGCCAGCAGCCTGGGACAGTTGAACACTGAAGCTTTCTTT.

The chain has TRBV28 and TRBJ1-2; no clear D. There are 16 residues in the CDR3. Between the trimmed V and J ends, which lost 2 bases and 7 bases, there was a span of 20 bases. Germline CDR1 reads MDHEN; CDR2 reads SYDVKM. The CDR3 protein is CASSLAQGRDGGGYTF. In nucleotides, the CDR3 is TGTGCCAGCAGTTTAGCCCAAGGGCGGGATGGAGGTGGCTACACCTTC.